This TCR beta chain was captured by sequencing in a study of blood T cell repertoires in COVID-19 (dated by TCRdb to 2019 to 2021). Study-wide context: The collaborator samples originated in the United States, Italy and Spain and spanned the acute and convalescent phases of COVID-19. Where available, HLA class I and class II types were obtained from metadata supplied by the sample provider rather than from assay-based typing. The sample metadata nearly always contained a de-identified subject ID, COVID-19 status, age in years and sex. Samples came from the ongoing ImmuneRACE study (first 160 participants) plus 1,254 subjects from 6 global collaborators. Deeply sampled blood TCRbeta repertoires from subjects exposed to, actively infected with, or recovered from COVID-19 were included in the dataset. A freely available public database, intended as a resource for researchers studying the immune response to SARS-CoV-2, is where the repertoires were released. The prospective study material was composed of cDNA or gDNA derived from T cells, B-cell-depleted T cells, or PBMCs. Results and caveats for the whole study, not just this receptor: The quantity of clinical and demographic metadata differed by source and by participant and was supplied without curation.

Collaborating institutions collected whole blood in K2EDTA tubes following their own protocols. For TCRbeta analysis, collaborators shipped samples as frozen whole blood, isolated PBMCs, or DNA extracted from either of those sample types. TCRbeta CDR3 regions were amplified from genomic DNA by means of the immunoSEQ Assay, a bias-controlled multiplex PCR. The authors' analysis ran thus. Within the assay, amplification of reference gene primers was used to estimate how many nucleated cells each sample contained. To quantify the absolute abundance of each unique TCRbeta CDR3 rearrangement, sequence reads were collapsed and filtered. For each sample, productive Simpson clonality was calculated as the square root of Simpson's diversity index over productive rearrangements. Drawn from immuneACCESS, this table holds only the in-frame rearrangements with V and J called that TCRdb kept. Clones are partly lost; checked studies trace under half to an unresolved V gene and leave the rest unexplained. The V and J calls and the clone size are those of that table, but D and trimming were determined from the DNA. This sample has a few hundred thousand clones in its table, and around nine tenths of those were observed once. Approximately 2% of the sample goes to the ten largest clones.

As regards this clone: The antigen it binds to is not known. No quality values exist for individual bases; no much larger clone is one base distant.

CDR1 MNHEY and CDR2 SVGEGT are derived from the germline V gene. The CDR3 has 18 amino acids, counting the end cysteine and phenylalanine. CDR3 DNA is the only sequence kept; it has 54 bases, read in frame from the first base. V and J are trimmed by 2 bases and 3 bases, and the gene matches miss 13 bases of the junction. Sequencing was done on a sample of peripheral blood. The sequence came from a man aged 25-45 years with active or convalescent COVID-19. Here the chain combines TRBV6-2 or TRBV6-3 and TRBJ1-1; TRBD1 lines up with 9 middle nucleotides. The CDR3 has the sequence CASSYQTGTGSSDTEAFF. The nucleotides read TGTGCCAGCAGTTACCAAACCGGGACAGGGTCCTCGGACACTGAAGCTTTCTTT.